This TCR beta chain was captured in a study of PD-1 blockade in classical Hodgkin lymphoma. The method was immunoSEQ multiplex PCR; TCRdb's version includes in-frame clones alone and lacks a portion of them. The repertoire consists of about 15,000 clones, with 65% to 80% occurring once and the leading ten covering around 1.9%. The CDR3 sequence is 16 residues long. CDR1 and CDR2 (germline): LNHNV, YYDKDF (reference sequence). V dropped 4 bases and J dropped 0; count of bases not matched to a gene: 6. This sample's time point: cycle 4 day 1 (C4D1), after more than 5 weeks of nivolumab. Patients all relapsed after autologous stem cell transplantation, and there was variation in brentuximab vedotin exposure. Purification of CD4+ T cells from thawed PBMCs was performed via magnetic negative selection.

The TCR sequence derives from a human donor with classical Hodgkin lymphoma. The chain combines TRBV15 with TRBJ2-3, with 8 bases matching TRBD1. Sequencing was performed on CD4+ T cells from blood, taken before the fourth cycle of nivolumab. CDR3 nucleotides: TGTGCCACCAGCAAAGACAGGGGAACAAGCACAGATACGCAGTATTTT. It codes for CATSKDRGTSTDTQYF.